Sequencing of this T cell receptor beta chain was carried out in a study of cytomegalovirus exposure and HLA in healthy donors. The V gene's germline CDR1 is SGHKS and CDR2 YYEKEE (reference sequence). The CDR3 loop spans 18 amino acids. With 0 bases removed from V and 4 bases from J, the gap between germline ends came to 23 bases. Primers for the PCR totalled 60 Vbeta and 13 Jbeta. Profiled with immunoSEQ multiplex PCR; TCRdb holds only in-frame clones, not every one. Of 150,000 to 200,000 clones in the sample, around 80% were seen once. This clone has just a few counts. This receptor was obtained from a male donor in good health and CMV-seropositive. This sequence joins TRBV5-5 and TRBJ2-7, with a weak D call TRBD1 (7 bases). Sequences were obtained from PBMCs. CDR3: CASSLAVGGGQLLYEQYF. The CDR3 nucleotides are TGTGCCAGCAGCTTGGCCGTCGGAGGGGGACAGCTACTATACGAGCAGTACTTC.